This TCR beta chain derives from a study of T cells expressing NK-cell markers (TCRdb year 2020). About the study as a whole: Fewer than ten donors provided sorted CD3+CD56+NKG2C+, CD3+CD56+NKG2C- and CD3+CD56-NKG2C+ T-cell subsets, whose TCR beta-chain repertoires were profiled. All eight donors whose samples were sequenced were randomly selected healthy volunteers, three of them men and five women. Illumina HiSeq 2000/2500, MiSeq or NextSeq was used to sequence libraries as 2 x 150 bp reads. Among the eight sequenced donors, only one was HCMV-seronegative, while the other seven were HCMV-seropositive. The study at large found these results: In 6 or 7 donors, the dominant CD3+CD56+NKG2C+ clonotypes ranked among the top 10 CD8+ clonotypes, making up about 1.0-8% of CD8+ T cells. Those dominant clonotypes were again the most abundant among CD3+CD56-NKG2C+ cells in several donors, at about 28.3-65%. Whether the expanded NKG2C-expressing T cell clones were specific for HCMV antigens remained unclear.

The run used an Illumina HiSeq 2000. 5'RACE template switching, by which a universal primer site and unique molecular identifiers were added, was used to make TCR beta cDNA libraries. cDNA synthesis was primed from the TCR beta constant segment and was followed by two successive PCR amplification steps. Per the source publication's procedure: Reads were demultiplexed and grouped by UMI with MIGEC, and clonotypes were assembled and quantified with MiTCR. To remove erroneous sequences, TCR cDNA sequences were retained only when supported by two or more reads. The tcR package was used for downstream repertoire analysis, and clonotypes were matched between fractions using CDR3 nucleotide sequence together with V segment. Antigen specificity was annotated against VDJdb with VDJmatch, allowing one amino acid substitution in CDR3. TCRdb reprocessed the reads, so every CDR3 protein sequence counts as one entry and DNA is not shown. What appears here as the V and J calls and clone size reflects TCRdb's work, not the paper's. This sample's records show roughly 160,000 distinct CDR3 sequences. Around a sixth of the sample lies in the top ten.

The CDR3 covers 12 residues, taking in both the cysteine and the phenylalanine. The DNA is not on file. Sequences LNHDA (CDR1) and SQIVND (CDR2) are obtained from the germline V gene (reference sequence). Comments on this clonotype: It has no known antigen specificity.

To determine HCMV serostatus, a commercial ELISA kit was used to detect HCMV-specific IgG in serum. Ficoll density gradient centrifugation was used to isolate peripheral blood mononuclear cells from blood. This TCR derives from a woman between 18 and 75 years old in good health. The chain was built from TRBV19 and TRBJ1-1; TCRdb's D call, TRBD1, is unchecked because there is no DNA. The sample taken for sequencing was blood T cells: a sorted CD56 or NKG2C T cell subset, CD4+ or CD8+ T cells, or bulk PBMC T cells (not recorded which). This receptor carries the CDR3 CASSISQGAAFF.